What follows is one T cell receptor (beta chain) and its context. No antigen is known for it. These data originate in a study of shared clonotypes between healthy human individuals. Overall study results and limits: Memory subsets had estimated richness that was generally smaller than that of naive subsets.

Germline CDR1 and CDR2: SGHNT and YENEEA. After removal of 1 base from V and 4 bases from J, the junction contained 17 bases not matched to a gene. CDR3 length: 19 amino acids. Clones were sequenced by immunoSEQ multiplex PCR, and TCRdb holds only the in-frame ones, with some missing. Altogether 1 million to 1.2 million clones are present, around 77% being singletons, with the ten largest covering approximately 0.95%. The sequenced material came from memory CD4+ T cells from PBMCs. The sample's subset: CD45RA-negative fraction. The chain is built from TRBV11-3 and TRBJ2-7; 9 positions agree with TRBD1. This TCR was recovered from a man between 18 and 29 years old in good health. Some clones in this sample may be carry-over from other donors' samples. CDR3 sequence: CASSLGRLASRDRVYEQYF. As DNA, the CDR3 is TGTGCCAGCAGCTTAGGCCGACTCGCGAGCCGGGACAGGGTATACGAGCAGTACTTC.